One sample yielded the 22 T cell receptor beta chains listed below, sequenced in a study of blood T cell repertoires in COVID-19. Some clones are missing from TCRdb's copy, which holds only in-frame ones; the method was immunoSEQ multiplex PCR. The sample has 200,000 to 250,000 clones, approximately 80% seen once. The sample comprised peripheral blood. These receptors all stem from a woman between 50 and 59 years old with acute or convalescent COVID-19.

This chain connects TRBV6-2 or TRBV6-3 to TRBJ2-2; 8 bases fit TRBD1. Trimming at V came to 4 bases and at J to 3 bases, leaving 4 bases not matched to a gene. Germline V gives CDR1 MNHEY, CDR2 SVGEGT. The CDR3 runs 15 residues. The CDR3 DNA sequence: TGTGCCAGCAGTTGGACAGGGTCGGACACCGGGGAGCTGTTTTTT. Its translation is CASSWTGSDTGELFF.

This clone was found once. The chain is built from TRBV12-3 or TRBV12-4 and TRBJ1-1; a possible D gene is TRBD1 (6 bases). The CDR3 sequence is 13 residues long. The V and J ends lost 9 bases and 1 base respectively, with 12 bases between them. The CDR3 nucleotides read TGTGCCAGATCCGGGACACCGAACACTGAAGCTTTCTTT. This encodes CARSGTPNTEAFF.

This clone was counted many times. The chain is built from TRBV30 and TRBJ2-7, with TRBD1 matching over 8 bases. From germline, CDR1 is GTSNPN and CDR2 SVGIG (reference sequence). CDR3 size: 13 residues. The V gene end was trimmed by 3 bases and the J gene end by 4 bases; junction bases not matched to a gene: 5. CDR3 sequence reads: CAWSVDRAYEQYF. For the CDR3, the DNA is TGTGCCTGGAGCGTGGACAGGGCGTACGAGCAGTACTTC.

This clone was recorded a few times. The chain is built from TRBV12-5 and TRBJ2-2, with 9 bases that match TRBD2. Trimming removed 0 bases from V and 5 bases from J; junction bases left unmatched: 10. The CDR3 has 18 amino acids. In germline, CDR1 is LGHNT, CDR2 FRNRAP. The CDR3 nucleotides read TGTGCTAGTGGTTTGGTACGTGCGGGAGGGCCCGTTACCGGGGAGCTGTTTTTT. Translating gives CASGLVRAGGPVTGELFF.

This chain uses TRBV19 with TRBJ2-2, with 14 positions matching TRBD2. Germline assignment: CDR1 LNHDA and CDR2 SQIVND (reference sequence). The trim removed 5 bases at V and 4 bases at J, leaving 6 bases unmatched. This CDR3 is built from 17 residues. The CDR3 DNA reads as TGTGCCAGTAGTGCGACTAGCGGGAGGGTGGGCACCGGGGAGCTGTTTTTT. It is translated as CASSATSGRVGTGELFF.

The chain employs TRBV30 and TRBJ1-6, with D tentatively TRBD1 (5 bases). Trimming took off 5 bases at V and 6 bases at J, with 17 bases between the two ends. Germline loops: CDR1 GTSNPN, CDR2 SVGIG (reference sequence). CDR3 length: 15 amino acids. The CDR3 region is CAWATGPPPNSPLHF. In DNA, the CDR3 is TGTGCCTGGGCTACAGGACCCCCGCCTAATTCACCCCTCCACTTT.

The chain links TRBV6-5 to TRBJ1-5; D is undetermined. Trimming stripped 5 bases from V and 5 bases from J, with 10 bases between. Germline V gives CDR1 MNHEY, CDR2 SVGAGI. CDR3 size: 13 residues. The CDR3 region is CASSRTEHQPQHF. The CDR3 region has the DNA TGTGCCAGCAGTCGAACGGAGCATCAGCCCCAGCATTTT.

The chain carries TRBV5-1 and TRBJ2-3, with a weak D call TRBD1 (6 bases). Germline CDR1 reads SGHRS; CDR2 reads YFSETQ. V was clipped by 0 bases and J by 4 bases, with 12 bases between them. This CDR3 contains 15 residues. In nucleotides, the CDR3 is TGCGCCAGCAGCTTGGTCGCAGGGGAACCAGATACGCAGTATTTT. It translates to CASSLVAGEPDTQYF.

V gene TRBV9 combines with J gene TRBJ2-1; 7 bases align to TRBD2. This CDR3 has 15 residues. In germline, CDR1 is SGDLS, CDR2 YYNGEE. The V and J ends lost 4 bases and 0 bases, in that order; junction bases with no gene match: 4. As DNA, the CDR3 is TGTGCCAGCAGCCCAGCGGGGAGCTCCTACAATGAGCAGTTCTTC. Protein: CASSPAGSSYNEQFF.

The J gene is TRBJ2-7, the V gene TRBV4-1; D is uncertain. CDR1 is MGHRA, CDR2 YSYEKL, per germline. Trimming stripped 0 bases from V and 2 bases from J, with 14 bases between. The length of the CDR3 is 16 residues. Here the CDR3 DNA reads TGCGCCAGCAGCCAAGATAATACAGACCCACCCTACGAGCAGTACTTC. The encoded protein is CASSQDNTDPPYEQYF.

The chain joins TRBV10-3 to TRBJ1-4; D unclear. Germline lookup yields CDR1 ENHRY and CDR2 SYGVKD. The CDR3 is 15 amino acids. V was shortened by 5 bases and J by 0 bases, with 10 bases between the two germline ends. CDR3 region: CAISRGPATNEKLFF. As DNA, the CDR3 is TGTGCCATCAGTAGAGGGCCGGCAACTAATGAAAAACTGTTTTTT.

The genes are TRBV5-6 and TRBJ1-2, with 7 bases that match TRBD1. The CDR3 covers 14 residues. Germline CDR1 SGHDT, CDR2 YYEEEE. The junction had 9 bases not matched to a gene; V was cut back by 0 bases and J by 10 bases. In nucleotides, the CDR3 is TGTGCCAGCAGCTTGGCCGGTCAGGGGGTGTCCTACACCTTC. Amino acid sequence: CASSLAGQGVSYTF.

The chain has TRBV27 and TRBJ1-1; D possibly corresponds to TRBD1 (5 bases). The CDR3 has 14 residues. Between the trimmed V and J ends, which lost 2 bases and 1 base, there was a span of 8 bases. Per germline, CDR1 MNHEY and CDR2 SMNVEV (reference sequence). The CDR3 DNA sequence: TGTGCCAGCAGTTTAGGACAAACGAACACTGAAGCTTTCTTT. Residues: CASSLGQTNTEAFF.

The CDR3 coding sequence is TGCAGTGCTAGTACACCGACAGGGAGCTATGGCTACACCTTC. Its protein is CSASTPTGSYGYTF. The rearrangement links TRBV20-1 to TRBJ1-2; 7 bases are a match to TRBD1. The CDR3 contains 14 residues. V dropped 3 bases and J dropped 4; count of bases not matched to a gene: 8. Germline loops: CDR1 DFQATT, CDR2 SNEGSKA (reference sequence).

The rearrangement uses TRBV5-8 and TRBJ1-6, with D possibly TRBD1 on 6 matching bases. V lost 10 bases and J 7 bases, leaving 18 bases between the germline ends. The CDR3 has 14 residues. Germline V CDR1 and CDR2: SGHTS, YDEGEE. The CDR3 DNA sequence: TGTGCCTCCAAGGGACAAGGGGGAAATTCACCCCTCCACTTT. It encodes CASKGQGGNSPLHF.

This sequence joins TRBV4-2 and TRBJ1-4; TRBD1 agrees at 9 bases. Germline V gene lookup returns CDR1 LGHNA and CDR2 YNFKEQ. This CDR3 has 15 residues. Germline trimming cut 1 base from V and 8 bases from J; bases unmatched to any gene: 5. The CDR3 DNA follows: TGTGCCAGCAGCCAAGCACAGGGGGCCGCGGAAAAACTGTTTTTT. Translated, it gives CASSQAQGAAEKLFF.

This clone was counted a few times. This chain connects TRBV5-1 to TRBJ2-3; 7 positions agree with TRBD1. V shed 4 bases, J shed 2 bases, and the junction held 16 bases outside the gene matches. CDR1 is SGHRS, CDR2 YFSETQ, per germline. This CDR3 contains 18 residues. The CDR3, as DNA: TGCGCCAGCAGCACCAGCCGACAGGGTCGGTTGAACACAGATACGCAGTATTTT. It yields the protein CASSTSRQGRLNTDTQYF.

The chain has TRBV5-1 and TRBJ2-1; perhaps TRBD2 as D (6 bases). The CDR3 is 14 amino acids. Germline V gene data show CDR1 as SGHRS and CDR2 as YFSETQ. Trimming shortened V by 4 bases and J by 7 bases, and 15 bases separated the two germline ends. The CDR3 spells CASSPSGSENEQFF. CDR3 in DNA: TGCGCCAGCAGCCCCTCCGGGAGCGAAAATGAGCAGTTCTTC.

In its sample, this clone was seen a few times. The CDR3 nucleotides are TGTGCCAGTAGTATGGCGGGAGCCTTGGTGGCCAAAAACATTCAGTACTTC. This sequence encodes CASSMAGALVAKNIQYF. The chain employs TRBV19 and TRBJ2-4; TRBD2 agrees at 7 bases. In germline, CDR1 is LNHDA, CDR2 SQIVND (reference sequence). This CDR3 contains 17 residues. V lost 3 bases, J lost 1 base, and 9 bases stayed unmatched. Using reference TRBV19 and TRBJ2-4 for the parts outside the CDR3, the full variable domain is DGGITQSPKYLFRKEGQNVTLSCEQNLNHDAMYWYRQDPGQGLRLIYYSQIVNDFQKGDIAEGYSVSREKKESFPLTVTSAQKNPTAFYLCASSMAGALVAKNIQYFGAGTRLSVL.

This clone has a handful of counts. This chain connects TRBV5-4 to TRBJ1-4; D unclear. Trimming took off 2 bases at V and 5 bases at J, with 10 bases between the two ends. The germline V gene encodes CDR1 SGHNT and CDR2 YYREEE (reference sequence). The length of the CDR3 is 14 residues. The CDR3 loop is CASSFPGNNEKLFF. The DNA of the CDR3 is TGTGCCAGCAGCTTCCCGGGAAACAATGAAAAACTGTTTTTT.

The CDR3 coding sequence is TGTGCCAGCAGCTCACACAGGGGGGGCAATCAGCCCCAGCATTTT. This sequence encodes CASSSHRGGNQPQHF. V and J are TRBV7-2 and TRBJ1-5; TRBD1 aligns across 8 bases. This CDR3 is 15 amino acids long. The ends lost 4 bases at V and 2 bases at J; junction bases unmatched: 4. Germline CDR1 reads SGHTA; CDR2 reads FQGNSA.

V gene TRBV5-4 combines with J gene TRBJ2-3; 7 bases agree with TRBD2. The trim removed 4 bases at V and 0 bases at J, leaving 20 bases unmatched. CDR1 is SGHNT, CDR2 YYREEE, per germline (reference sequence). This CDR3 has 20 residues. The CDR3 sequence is CASSPAPLGRGTASTDTQYF. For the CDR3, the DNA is TGTGCCAGCAGCCCCGCTCCCCTCGGGCGGGGGACCGCTAGCACAGATACGCAGTATTTT. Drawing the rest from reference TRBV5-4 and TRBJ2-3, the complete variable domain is ETGVTQSPTHLIKTRGQQVTLRCSSQSGHNTVSWYQQALGQGPQFIFQYYREEENGRGNFPPRFSGLQFPNYSSELNVNALELDDSALYLCASSPAPLGRGTASTDTQYFGPGTRLTVL.